These T cell receptor beta chains were read from a single sample in a study of Graves' ophthalmopathy and Graves' hyperthyroidism. One entry per CDR3 protein, called by TCRdb with MiXCR from the multiplex PCR reads. The profile shows hundreds of thousands of distinct CDR3 sequences, 35% to 45% of them singletons. The material sequenced was peripheral blood. Receptor source: an adult man with Graves' ophthalmopathy. Each CDR3 is given without its conserved first and last residue. The D gene is left open where the match is weak.

TRBV12-3/TRBV12-4	TRBJ2-6	.	ASSSPGRWSHVGANVLT
TRBV3-1	TRBJ2-5	.	ASSRQSSWAEY
TRBV7-8	TRBJ2-7	TRBD2	ASSHGGGKSQLYEQY
TRBV2	TRBJ2-7	.	ASSDRPGEQY
TRBV2	TRBJ1-5	.	ASSEREGHQPQH
TRBV10-3	TRBJ1-6	TRBD1	AISDTGGSPLH
TRBV30	TRBJ2-7	.	AWRRLTETGEQY
TRBV29-1	TRBJ2-2	.	SVEPPSNTGELF
TRBV2	TRBJ1-2	.	ASSGHRESSYGYT
TRBV9	TRBJ1-1	.	ASSAPGEQRTEAF
TRBV7-8	TRBJ2-7	.	ASSLVGGPNYEQY
TRBV10-2	TRBJ2-7	.	ASSYGTLSYEQY
TRBV2	TRBJ1-2	.	ASSPEDGYT
TRBV20-1	TRBJ2-5	.	SARESRTLQETQY
TRBV7-3	TRBJ1-2	.	ASSLAHRDSYT
TRBV20-1	TRBJ1-1	TRBD1	SARGTGGAF
TRBV25-1	TRBJ1-4	TRBD1	ASRDETGNEKLF
TRBV10-3	TRBJ1-4	TRBD1	ASSYAGQSNEKLF
TRBV19	TRBJ1-4	TRBD1	ASTPGQGNEKLF
TRBV15	TRBJ2-2	.	ATSKKRAGGIGELF
TRBV12-5	TRBJ2-7	TRBD2	ASGLAGLAIRYEQY
TRBV7-9	TRBJ2-7	TRBD1	ASSSSQGAQEHY
TRBV5-5	TRBJ2-6	.	ASSLVLGGLSGANVLT
TRBV4-2	TRBJ1-1	.	ASSQVLTANTEAF
TRBV3-1	TRBJ1-5	.	ASSPGGGEGQPQH